These T cell receptor beta chains were read from a single sample in a study of shared clonotypes between healthy human individuals. Method: immunoSEQ multiplex PCR; TCRdb's copy keeps in-frame clones and lacks some. The table lists about 590,000 clones, 95% of them singletons. The sample taken for sequencing was naive CD8+ T cells sorted from blood. These TCRs come from a woman younger than 45 in good health. The CDR3 runs from the conserved cysteine through the conserved F or W. A D gene is named only where the DNA matches it firmly. Clone size is given for some rows only: seen once, a few or many times, or a class if the clone is expanded.

cdr3_length j_call v_call clone_size d_call cdr3_nt cdr3_aa
12 TRBJ2-5 TRBV28 - TRBD1 TGTGCCAGCCGGGACAGCATAGAGACCCAGTACTTC CASRDSIETQYF
17 TRBJ1-6 TRBV27 - - TGTGCCAGCAGTCTAGGGAGCGTCCGGACAGATAATTCACCCCTCCACTTT CASSLGSVRTDNSPLHF
11 TRBJ2-7 TRBV28 - - TGTGCCAGCAGCACCAACCACGAGCAGTACTTC CASSTNHEQYF
16 TRBJ2-7 TRBV5-6 - - TGTGCCAGCAGCTTGAACTTAGGGACAATAACCTACGAGCAGTACTTC CASSLNLGTITYEQYF
15 TRBJ1-1 TRBV7-9 - - TGTGCCAGCAGCTTAGATCGGGGGTTGGGAACTGAAGCTTTCTTT CASSLDRGLGTEAFF
14 TRBJ2-7 TRBV6-5 - TRBD2 TGTGCCAGCAGTTGGACTAGCGGGAAGGGCGAGCAGTACTTC CASSWTSGKGEQYF
13 TRBJ1-5 TRBV4-1 - - TGCGCCAGCAGCCAAGACACCGAGTGGCCCCAGCATTTT CASSQDTEWPQHF
15 TRBJ2-1 TRBV5-6 - TRBD2 TGTGCCAGCAGCTTGTCTAGCGGGTCCTACAATGAGCAGTTCTTC CASSLSSGSYNEQFF
15 TRBJ2-5 TRBV10-3 - - TGTGCCATCAGTGAGACGGGTGGTTCAGGGGAGACCCAGTACTTC CAISETGGSGETQYF
14 TRBJ2-7 TRBV10-2 - - TGCGCCAGCAGCCCGGGACGGAGCTCCTACGAGCAGTACTTC CASSPGRSSYEQYF
15 TRBJ2-7 TRBV28 - TRBD1 TGTGCCAGCAGCTCCAGACAGGGGACCTTCATCGAGCAGTACTTC CASSSRQGTFIEQYF
13 TRBJ1-2 TRBV7-9 - - TGTGCCAGCAGCCCTGGAGGGACACCTGGCTACACCTTC CASSPGGTPGYTF
13 TRBJ2-7 TRBV5-4 - - TGTGCCAGCAGCTGGGACGGATACTACGAGCAGTACTTC CASSWDGYYEQYF
15 TRBJ2-1 TRBV27 - TRBD2 TGTGCCAGCAGTCCCCAGCGGGAGCAGTACAATGAGCAGTTCTTC CASSPQREQYNEQFF
12 TRBJ2-7 TRBV11-2 - - TGTGCCAGCAGCTTCGGTGGTTACGAGCAGTACTTC CASSFGGYEQYF
15 TRBJ2-1 TRBV28 once TRBD1 TGTGCCAGCAGACTAGGGACAGAGCTTTGGGATGAGCAGTTCTTC CASRLGTELWDEQFF
12 TRBJ2-7 TRBV7-8 once TRBD2 TGTGCCAGCAGCCCGGGGGGCTACGAGCAGTACTTC CASSPGGYEQYF
14 TRBJ2-7 TRBV19 - - TGTGCCAGTAGCGCCGGGACAAGAACCTACGAGCAGTACTTC CASSAGTRTYEQYF
14 TRBJ2-1 TRBV7-3 - - TGTGCCAGCAGCTTAAGAGGATCCTACAATGAGCAGTTCTTC CASSLRGSYNEQFF
16 TRBJ2-1 TRBV7-9 - TRBD2 TGTGCCAGCAGCCGGGAGATAGCGGGAATATACAATGAGCAGTTCTTC CASSREIAGIYNEQFF
13 TRBJ1-4 TRBV7-9 - - TGTGCCAGCAGAACAGGGTTAGGGGAAAAACTGTTTTTT CASRTGLGEKLFF
17 TRBJ2-1 TRBV19 - - TGTGCCAGTAGGACCTCGGTGGGCGGTCCAAATCCGTATGAGCAGTTCTTC CASRTSVGGPNPYEQFF